Given below is one T cell receptor beta chain in context. The entry originates in a study of STAT5B mutations in CD4+ large granular lymphocyte leukemia. There are 15 residues in the CDR3. Germline V gene lookup returns CDR1 MDHEN and CDR2 SYDVKM. V was cut by 3 bases and J by 1 base, with 7 bases left in between. Assay used: immunoSEQ multiplex PCR; TCRdb lists only in-frame clones, some missing. The table shows over 25,000 clones, with approximately 70% occurring only once. The receptor's source is a human donor in good health. V and J are TRBV28 and TRBJ2-6; weak D call: TRBD1 (5 bases). Material for sequencing was CD4+ T cells from blood buffy coats. CDR3 protein: CASSFSGSGANVLTF. The CDR3 DNA reads TGTGCCAGCAGTTTCTCAGGGTCTGGGGCCAACGTCCTGACTTTC.